Shown below are 8 T cell receptor beta chains from a single sample sequenced in a study of blood T cell repertoires in COVID-19. Using immunoSEQ multiplex PCR, the repertoire was profiled, and TCRdb retains in-frame clones only, with some absent. The sample gives approximately 440,000 clones, roughly 91% of which show up once; about 0.6% is in the top ten. The sample comprised PBMCs or T cells enriched from blood (not recorded which). The receptor set was obtained from a man younger than 35 who had recovered from COVID-19.

V gene TRBV15 combines with J gene TRBJ2-1; D remains ambiguous. Germline CDR1 LNHNV, CDR2 YYDKDF (reference sequence). V lost 5 bases to trimming and J lost 10 bases, with 9 bases between them. This CDR3 is built from 11 residues. Written as DNA, the CDR3 is TGTGCCACCAGCTCCCCCCGGGAGCAGTTCTTC. As protein: CATSSPREQFF.

The chain combines TRBV28 with TRBJ2-7; the match to TRBD1 covers 9 bases. The CDR3 totals 15 residues. V shed 3 bases and J 4 bases; nucleotides not matched to a gene: 7. The V gene's germline CDR1 is MDHEN and CDR2 SYDVKM. The CDR3 region is CASSFGDRAEYEQYF. CDR3 bases: TGTGCCAGCAGTTTCGGGGACAGGGCGGAGTACGAGCAGTACTTC. The full variable domain, its missing parts supplied by reference TRBV28 and TRBJ2-7, is DVKVTQSSRYLVKRTGEKVFLECVQDMDHENMFWYRQDPGLGLRLIYFSYDVKMKEKGDIPEGYSVSREKKERFSLILESASTNQTSMYLCASSFGDRAEYEQYFGPGTRLTVT.

The rearrangement links TRBV24-1 to TRBJ2-3; unclear D gene. The CDR3 runs 16 residues. V was pared by 3 bases and J by 3 bases, with 15 bases between. CDR1 and CDR2 (germline): KGHDR, SFDVKD. CDR3 DNA: TGTGCCACCAGTGATCCCGGCCAGGCCTTTACAGATACGCAGTATTTT. As protein: CATSDPGQAFTDTQYF.

This chain connects TRBV6-1 to TRBJ1-2; 7 bases match TRBD1. Germline-derived CDR1 and CDR2 are MNHNS and SASEGT. The CDR3 consists of 13 residues. The ends lost 1 base at V and 8 bases at J; junction bases unmatched: 4. CDR3: CASSEEVGGGYTF. As DNA, the CDR3 is TGTGCCAGCAGTGAAGAGGTAGGGGGCGGCTACACCTTC.

V usage is TRBV5-4 and J usage is TRBJ2-3, with 7 bases aligning to TRBD2. The CDR3 consists of 15 residues. Germline V gene data show CDR1 as SGHNT and CDR2 as YYREEE (reference sequence). The V gene end was trimmed by 4 bases and the J gene end by 2 bases; junction bases not matched to a gene: 7. The CDR3 region has the DNA TGTGCCAGCAGCCCTGCGGGGGTTCCCACAGATACGCAGTATTTT. It yields the protein CASSPAGVPTDTQYF.

CDR3 DNA sequence: TGTGCCAGCAGCGGATCCGGGACAGGGGACGACACTGAAGCTTTCTTT. This encodes CASSGSGTGDDTEAFF. The chain links TRBV7-6 to TRBJ1-1, with 10 bases matching TRBD1. CDR1 is SGHVS, CDR2 FNYEAQ, per germline. Trimming removed 5 bases from V and 3 bases from J; junction bases left unmatched: 9. The CDR3 runs 16 residues. Supplemented by reference TRBV7-6 and TRBJ1-1, the full variable domain reads GAGVSQSPRYKVTKRGQDVALRCDPISGHVSLYWYRQALGQGPEFLTYFNYEAQQDKSGLPNDRFSAERPEGSISTLTIQRTEQRDSAMYRCASSGSGTGDDTEAFFGQGTRLTVV.

The chain combines TRBV18 with TRBJ2-4, with a possible D match to TRBD1 (7 bases). Trimming cost V 3 bases and J 3 bases, with 15 bases left between them. Germline V gene data show CDR1 as KGHSH and CDR2 as LQKENI. The CDR3 length is 16 residues. The CDR3 region has the DNA TGTGCCAGCTCACCCCAGGGGGGTGAGGTCAAAAACATTCAGTACTTC. The encoded protein is CASSPQGGEVKNIQYF. The variable domain in full, with the rest retrieved from reference TRBV18 and TRBJ2-4, is NAGVMQNPRHLVRRRGQEARLRCSPMKGHSHVYWYRQLPEEGLKFMVYLQKENIIDESGMPKERFSAEFPKEGPSILRIQQVVRGDSAAYFCASSPQGGEVKNIQYFGAGTRLSVL.

The chain links TRBV9 to TRBJ1-1; D gene ambiguous. V lost 2 bases to trimming and J lost 0 bases, with 11 bases between them. The CDR3 is 15 residues long. Germline V CDR1 and CDR2: SGDLS, YYNGEE. For the CDR3, the DNA is TGTGCCAGCAGCGTTTTACAGTCCATGAACACTGAAGCTTTCTTT. The encoded protein is CASSVLQSMNTEAFF.